Following are 9 T cell receptor beta chains from one sample sequenced in a study of T cells in Graves' hyperthyroidism and ophthalmopathy. The investigators amplified TCR beta CDR3 regions from RNA transcripts. TCR CDR3 regions were first amplified by RT-PCR with HTBI primers. TCRdb reanalysed the multiplex PCR reads using MiXCR and keeps one entry per CDR3 protein. This sample carries some 400,000 distinct CDR3 sequences, 19% of them seen once, and the ten largest clones take about 3.7%. Sequenced input: blood. The receptors were gathered from a woman between 18 and 29 years old with Graves' hyperthyroidism.

This clonotype appeared once. Mismatch with germline at one junction end may stem from a read error. CDR3 in amino acids: CSTRGLGGETQYF. In nucleotides, the CDR3 is TGTTCTACCAGGGGACTAGGAGGAGAGACCCAGTACTTC. The rearrangement uses TRBV29-1 and TRBJ2-5; 8 positions match TRBD2. Germline loops: CDR1 SQVTM, CDR2 ANQGSEA. The CDR3 contains 13 residues.

This rearrangement joins TRBV12-3 or TRBV12-4 to TRBJ1-2; D possibly corresponds to TRBD1 (5 bases). The CDR3 loop spans 14 amino acids. The ends were cut back, 6 bases at V and 3 bases at J, with 14 bases in the middle. DNA of the CDR3: TGTGCCAGCAGCAAAGGGGCGGGAGACTATGGCTACACCTTC. It encodes CASSKGAGDYGYTF.

This clonotype was observed at least ten times. V gene TRBV9 combines with J gene TRBJ2-5; TRBD2 agrees at 15 bases. The V and J ends lost 3 bases and 1 base, in that order; junction bases with no gene match: 4. Looked up from germline, CDR1 is SGDLS and CDR2 is YYNGEE. This CDR3 is built from 17 residues. CDR3 loop: CASSAGTSGGFQETQYF. The CDR3 region has the DNA TGTGCCAGCAGCGCGGGGACTAGCGGGGGGTTCCAAGAGACCCAGTACTTC.

In its sample, this clonotype was seen many times. The V and J genes are TRBV10-3 and TRBJ1-1, with 8 bases aligning to TRBD1. The germline V gene has CDR1 ENHRY and CDR2 SYGVKD. Trimming at V came to 2 bases and at J to 3 bases, leaving 5 bases not matched to a gene. The length of the CDR3 is 15 residues. DNA for the CDR3: TGTGCCATCAGTGAGAAGTCAGGGGGCTACACTGAAGCTTTCTTT. This codes for CAISEKSGGYTEAFF.

In its sample, this clonotype was seen many times. The chain recombines TRBV27 with TRBJ1-3; possibly TRBD1 for D (5 bases). The CDR3 is 13 amino acids. In germline, CDR1 is MNHEY, CDR2 SMNVEV (reference sequence). Trimming removed 5 bases from V and 1 base from J, with 6 bases in between. The CDR3 DNA reads TGTGCCAGCAGTCGACAGTCTGGAAACACCATATATTTT. Translating it yields CASSRQSGNTIYF.

This sequence joins TRBV12-3 or TRBV12-4 and TRBJ1-1; D gene unclear. V lost 4 bases to trimming and J lost 7 bases, with 25 bases between them. The CDR3 totals 17 residues. CDR3 amino acids: CASSSWVRREDPHEAFF. In DNA form, the CDR3 reads TGTGCCAGCAGTTCCTGGGTGAGGAGGGAAGACCCCCATGAAGCTTTCTTT.

This clonotype was picked up many times. This chain uses TRBV10-3 with TRBJ1-3; D may be TRBD1 (5 bases). Trimming took off 7 bases at V and 1 base at J, with 17 bases between the two ends. The germline V gene encodes CDR1 ENHRY and CDR2 SYGVKD. The CDR3 sequence is 16 residues long. CDR3 region: CAIKGHEGSSGNTIYF. Written as DNA, the CDR3 is TGTGCCATCAAGGGGCACGAAGGCTCTTCTGGAAACACCATATATTTT.

About this clonotype itself: Given a much more abundant clone one base away, this may be a read error. In DNA form, the CDR3 reads TGCGCCAGCAGTCCGGACGGATTCAACGAGCAGTACTTC. Translation gives CASSPDGFNEQYF. The chain is built from TRBV5-1 and TRBJ2-7; D gene unclear. Trimming removed 5 bases from V and 5 bases from J, with 14 bases in between. The germline V gene encodes CDR1 SGHRS and CDR2 YFSETQ. The CDR3 has 13 residues.

This clonotype was picked up many times. The gene calls are TRBV5-5 and TRBJ1-5; the match to TRBD1 covers 10 bases. The germline V gene encodes CDR1 SGHKS and CDR2 YYEKEE (reference sequence). The trim removed 3 bases at V and 6 bases at J, leaving 9 bases unmatched. CDR3 length: 16 residues. CDR3 loop: CASSSGPGTGAQPQHF. CDR3 sequence (DNA): TGTGCCAGCAGCTCCGGACCAGGGACAGGGGCTCAGCCCCAGCATTTT.